This T cell receptor beta chain was identified in a study of Graves' ophthalmopathy and Graves' hyperthyroidism. About the study: Hyperthyroidism qualified as stable when ophthalmopathy did not develop within 18 months of follow-up. Findings and limits, study-wide: The model flagged ophthalmopathy progression at 65% to 71% sensitivity and nearly 75% specificity.

Exclusion criteria comprised other autoimmune diseases, uncontrolled infections, pregnancy or lactation in patients. Transcripts of RNA were the source for amplifying TCR beta CDR3 regions. The authors performed first-round RT-PCR with HTBI primers and then a second-round multiplex PCR. MiXCR was run by TCRdb on the multiplex PCR reads, yielding one entry per CDR3 protein. Of around 1,000,000 distinct CDR3 sequences in the sample, about two fifths were seen once. This clonotype was seen ten or more times. The antigen remains unidentified. The sequencing input was peripheral blood or thyroid tissue (not recorded which). This receptor was taken from an adult man with Graves' hyperthyroidism.

The CDR3: CAIRDRVDQPQHF. The CDR3 DNA sequence: TGTGCCATCCGGGACAGGGTCGATCAGCCCCAGCATTTT. The chain recombines TRBV10-3 with TRBJ1-5; 9 bases map to TRBD1. This CDR3 contains 13 residues. Germline V gene sequence: CDR1 ENHRY, CDR2 SYGVKD. V trimming: 8 bases; J trimming: 5 bases; junction bases outside the gene matches: 4.